The entry below describes one TCR beta chain. Antigen specificity is unknown. Trimming removed 3 bases from V and 13 bases from J, with 22 bases in between. Germline CDR1 reads MDHEN; CDR2 reads SYDVKM. The CDR3 is 15 residues long. This record belongs to a study of blood T cells in healthy people across ages. Points from the study as a whole: Comparison with aged donors showed that long-lived donors had more naive CD4+ cells and higher diversity. Any changes in expanded clonotypes were possibly confounded, as donor CMV status remained unknown.

The use of a sample-barcoded 5' primer and a J-beta primer mix characterized a second PCR of roughly 6 to 11 cycles. TCRdb re-called the 5' RACE reads with MiXCR, one entry per CDR3 protein. The repertoire holds 920,000 or so distinct CDR3 sequences, under 45% seen once, with 18% in the top ten. This rearrangement joins TRBV28 to TRBJ2-1, with no clear D. The sequence was obtained from a woman in her sixties in good health. Sequenced sample: blood. CDR3 residues: CASSLRQSGQETQFF. Written as DNA, the CDR3 is TGTGCCAGCAGTTTGCGGCAGTCCGGCCAAGAGACCCAGTTCTTC.